The subject of this entry is one T cell receptor beta chain. The data originate from a study of blood T cell repertoires in COVID-19. Turning to the study itself: Italy, Spain and the United States were the sources of the convalescent and acute COVID-19 samples.

The table came from immunoSEQ multiplex PCR; TCRdb's copy has only in-frame clones and leaves some out. The sample has hundreds of thousands of clones, around 92% seen once. Trimming shortened V by 0 bases and J by 4 bases, and 7 bases separated the two germline ends. CDR3 length equals 13 residues. The germline V gene has CDR1 SGHAT and CDR2 FQNNGV. Participants, about 18 to 89 years old, spanned about 26 US areas. The sequence derives from a woman younger than 45 with acute COVID-19. The rearrangement joins TRBV11-2 to TRBJ2-7; weak D call: TRBD1 (6 bases). Material for sequencing was PBMCs or T cells enriched from blood (not recorded which). The CDR3 is CASSLDDRYEQYF. The CDR3 DNA sequence: TGTGCCAGCAGCTTAGACGACAGGTACGAGCAGTACTTC.